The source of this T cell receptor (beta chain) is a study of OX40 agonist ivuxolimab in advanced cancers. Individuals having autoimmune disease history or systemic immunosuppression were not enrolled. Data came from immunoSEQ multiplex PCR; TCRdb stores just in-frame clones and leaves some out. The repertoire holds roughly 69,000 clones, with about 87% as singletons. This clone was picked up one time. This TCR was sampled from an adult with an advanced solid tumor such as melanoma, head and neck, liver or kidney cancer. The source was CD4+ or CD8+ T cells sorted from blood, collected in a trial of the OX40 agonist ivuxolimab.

The CDR3 loop reads CASSPGTSGTDTQYF. The DNA of the CDR3 is TGTGCCAGCAGCCCCGGGACTAGCGGCACAGATACGCAGTATTTT. V is TRBV6-1 and J is TRBJ2-3; 10 positions agree with TRBD2. Germline CDR1 MNHNS, CDR2 SASEGT. CDR3 length equals 15 residues. J lost 1 base, V lost 6 bases, and 4 bases had no gene match.